This entry concerns a single T cell receptor beta chain. The antigen is unknown. This sample's time point: blood 4 weeks post-SBRT, at nephrectomy. Treatment specified: 15 Gy SBRT to primary tumor, nephrectomy 4 weeks later. The CDR3 is made up of 17 amino acids. Looked up from germline, CDR1 is KGHSH and CDR2 is LQKENI. V was pared by 2 bases and J by 3 bases, with 17 bases between. The data were produced by immunoSEQ multiplex PCR, yet TCRdb's version contains in-frame clones alone and is incomplete. The table has 120,000 to 150,000 clones, approximately 86% seen once; the top ten hold around 17%. This entry is derived from a study of radiation and T cells in renal cell carcinoma. Study outcomes and limitations: Top tumor clonotypes rose in blood 2 weeks post-radiation, then contracted.

The input for sequencing was blood, taken from a patient whose treatment included radiotherapy and nephrectomy. The J gene is TRBJ1-5, the V gene TRBV18, with D perhaps matching TRBD1 (6 bases). The receptor comes from a woman between 45 and 65 years old with renal cell carcinoma. CDR3 sequence reads: CASSPRGGVQANQPQHF. The CDR3 DNA sequence: TGTGCCAGCTCACCAAGGGGGGGCGTGCAGGCCAATCAGCCCCAGCATTTT.